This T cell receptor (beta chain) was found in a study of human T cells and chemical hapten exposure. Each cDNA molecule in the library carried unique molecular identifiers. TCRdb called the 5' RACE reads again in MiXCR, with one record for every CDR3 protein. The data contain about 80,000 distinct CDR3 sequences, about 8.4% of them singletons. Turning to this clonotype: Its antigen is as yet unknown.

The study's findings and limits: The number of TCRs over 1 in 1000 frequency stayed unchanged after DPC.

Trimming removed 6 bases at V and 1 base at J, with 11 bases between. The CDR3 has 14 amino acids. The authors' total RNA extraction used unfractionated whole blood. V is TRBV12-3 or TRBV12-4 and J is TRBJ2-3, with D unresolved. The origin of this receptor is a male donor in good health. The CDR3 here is CASRLSRGTDTQYF. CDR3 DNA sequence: TGTGCCAGCAGACTCTCTCGGGGCACAGATACGCAGTATTTT.